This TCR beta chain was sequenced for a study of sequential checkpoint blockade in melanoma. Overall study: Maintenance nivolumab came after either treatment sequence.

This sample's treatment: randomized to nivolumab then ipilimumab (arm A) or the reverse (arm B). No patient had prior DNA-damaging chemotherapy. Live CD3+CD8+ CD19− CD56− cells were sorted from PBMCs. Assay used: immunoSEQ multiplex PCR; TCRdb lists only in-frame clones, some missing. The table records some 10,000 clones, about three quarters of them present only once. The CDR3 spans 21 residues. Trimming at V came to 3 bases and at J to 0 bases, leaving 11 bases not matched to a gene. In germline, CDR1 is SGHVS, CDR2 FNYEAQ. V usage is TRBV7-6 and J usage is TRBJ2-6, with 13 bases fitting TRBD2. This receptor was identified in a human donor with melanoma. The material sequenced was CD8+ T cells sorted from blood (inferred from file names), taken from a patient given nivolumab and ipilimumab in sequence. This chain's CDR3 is CASSLGLAGPKVHSGANVLTF. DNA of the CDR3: TGTGCCAGCAGCTTGGGACTAGCGGGACCGAAGGTACACTCTGGGGCCAACGTCCTGACTTTC.